The rows below give T cell receptor beta chains drawn from one sample of a study of ipilimumab plus nivolumab after autologous stem cell transplantation. This table comes from immunoSEQ multiplex PCR, and its TCRdb copy is limited to in-frame clones, with some not included. Here the sample spans tens of thousands of clones, around 84% being singletons. The sequencing used PBMCs, collected in a trial of ipilimumab plus nivolumab as post-transplant consolidation. All receptors come from a male donor with diffuse large B-cell lymphoma. The CDR3 runs from the conserved cysteine through the conserved F or W. D genes are given only for firm matches. The listing skips clone size in some rows; elsewhere it reads once, few, many or a size class.

v_call	j_call	d_call	clone_size	cdr3_nt	cdr3_aa
TRBV10-3	TRBJ2-7	TRBD1	NA	TGTGCCAGCGGACAGGGACCCGACGAGCAGTACTTC	CASGQGPDEQYF
TRBV9	TRBJ1-3	NA	NA	TGTGCCAGCAGCGTGGACAGCGGAAACACCATATATTTT	CASSVDSGNTIYF
TRBV6-1	TRBJ1-1	TRBD1	once	TGTGCCAGCAGTGGGGACAGGGGCCCTGAAGCTTTCTTT	CASSGDRGPEAFF
TRBV2	TRBJ2-1	TRBD2	NA	TGTGCCAGCAGCCGAACTAGCGGGAGACACAATGAGCAGTTCTTC	CASSRTSGRHNEQFF
TRBV7-7	TRBJ2-5	TRBD2	NA	TGTGCTAGCAGCCGAAGCGGGGGGCAAGAGACCCAGTACTTC	CASSRSGGQETQYF
TRBV25-1	TRBJ2-5	NA	NA	TGTGCCAGCAGTGAATTGGGTGGCGTGCACAAAGAGACCCAGTACTTC	CASSELGGVHKETQYF
TRBV11-2	TRBJ2-1	NA	NA	TGTGCCAGCAGGCTCTCAGGGATCAATGAGCAGTTCTTC	CASRLSGINEQFF
TRBV6-5	TRBJ1-1	NA	NA	TGTGCCAGCAGTTCCGGTGGGCACCAGTATGAAGCTTTCTTT	CASSSGGHQYEAFF
TRBV5-1	TRBJ2-7	NA	NA	TGCGCCAGCAGCTTAGTCGATGCGCGGGAGCAGTACTTC	CASSLVDAREQYF
TRBV2	TRBJ1-2	NA	NA	TGTGCCAGCAGTGAAATCCCTCGGGGCTACACCTTC	CASSEIPRGYTF
TRBV5-1	TRBJ1-6	NA	NA	TGCGCCAGCAGCTTGGCCATTAGAAGGTATTCACCCCTCCACTTT	CASSLAIRRYSPLHF
TRBV10-3	TRBJ2-7	NA	few	TGTGCCATCAGTGAGGTGGGACACGAGCAGTACTTC	CAISEVGHEQYF
TRBV10-1	TRBJ1-5	NA	NA	TGCGCCAGCAGTGAGTCGTCGTGGACGGAATCAGCCCAGCATTTT	CASSESSWTESAQHF
TRBV4-2	TRBJ1-6	NA	NA	TGTGCCAGCAGCCAAGAGGGGCCTGGCCAATATTCACCCCTCCACTTT	CASSQEGPGQYSPLHF
TRBV5-1	TRBJ1-1	NA	NA	TGCGCCAGCAGCGGCTCGGCTGAAGCTTTCTTT	CASSGSAEAFF
TRBV6-4	TRBJ1-3	NA	NA	TGTGCCAGCAGGCGGGACGCAAGCTCTGGAAACACCATATATTTT	CASRRDASSGNTIYF
TRBV10-2	TRBJ1-2	TRBD1	NA	TGCGCCACCAAGACCGGGACAGGGATAATAGGTGGCTACACCTTC	CATKTGTGIIGGYTF
TRBV5-4	TRBJ1-2	NA	NA	TGTGCCAGCAGCTTGCCGGGGATCTATGGCTACACCTTC	CASSLPGIYGYTF
TRBV6-6	TRBJ1-2	NA	NA	TGTGCCAGCAGTTATCAAAAAGGCGGGACGCTCGGCTACACCTTC	CASSYQKGGTLGYTF
TRBV19	TRBJ2-2	NA	NA	TGTGCCAGTAGTGTGTACAGGAACCTCCCGAACACCGGGGAGCTGTTTTTT	CASSVYRNLPNTGELFF
TRBV7-9	TRBJ2-2	TRBD2	few	TGTGCCAGCAGCCACTTTGGCGGGGGGACGAACACCGGGGAGCTGTTTTTT	CASSHFGGGTNTGELFF
TRBV6-1	TRBJ1-1	NA	once	TGTGCCAGCACTAAGGAGATGACTGGAACTGAAGCTTTCTTT	CASTKEMTGTEAFF
TRBV2	TRBJ2-2	TRBD1	NA	TGTGCCAGCAGTAAAGGACAGGACTACACCGGGGAGCTGTTTTTT	CASSKGQDYTGELFF
TRBV5-5	TRBJ1-6	NA	NA	TGTGCCAGCAGCTGGGGTCAGGGCTGGGAAGGATCACCCCTCCACTTT	CASSWGQGWEGSPLHF
TRBV10-3	TRBJ2-3	TRBD2	NA	TGTGCCATCAGTGATGCGGGGGGGCATGGGGATACGCAGTATTTT	CAISDAGGHGDTQYF
TRBV14	TRBJ1-6	NA	NA	TGTGCCAGCAGCCGCGACCCACTTGGAGGGAATTCACCCCTCCACTTT	CASSRDPLGGNSPLHF
TRBV30	TRBJ2-7	NA	few	TGTGCCTGGAGTGGCCTCCGGGGTTCCTACGAGCAGTACTTC	CAWSGLRGSYEQYF
TRBV25-1	TRBJ2-1	NA	once	TGTGCCACCAGGACTTACAATGAGCAGTTCTTC	CATRTYNEQFF
TRBV4-3	TRBJ2-7	NA	NA	TGCGCCAGCAGCCAAGATTTGAGTATAGGGGCCATCTACGAGCAGTACTTC	CASSQDLSIGAIYEQYF
TRBV2	TRBJ2-1	TRBD2	NA	TGTGCCAGCAGTACAGGGCGGGGGGAAAGCTCCTACAATGAGCAGTTCTTC	CASSTGRGESSYNEQFF
TRBV15	TRBJ2-2	TRBD1	NA	TGTGCCACCAGCGACCCAGCAGGGGGCACCGGGGAGCTGTTTTTT	CATSDPAGGTGELFF
TRBV7-6	TRBJ2-7	NA	NA	TGTGCCAGCAGCTTTGCCGAGACCTACGAGCAGTACTTC	CASSFAETYEQYF
TRBV13	TRBJ1-1	NA	NA	TGTGCCAGCAGTGATAGAGCAGGGTCGGCTTTCTTT	CASSDRAGSAFF
TRBV29-1	TRBJ2-1	NA	NA	TGCAGCGTTGCTAGACTCCTCAAGGATGAGCAGTTCTTC	CSVARLLKDEQFF
TRBV7-2	TRBJ2-3	NA	NA	TGTGCCAGCAGCTTAGGGGGGACGCAGTATTTT	CASSLGGTQYF
TRBV19	TRBJ2-5	TRBD1	NA	TGTGCCAGTAGTATAGGGCGACAGGGGGCGATGACCCAGTACTTC	CASSIGRQGAMTQYF
TRBV11-3	TRBJ2-3	NA	NA	TGTGCCAGCAGCTTAGACGGTTCAGATACGCAGTATTTT	CASSLDGSDTQYF
TRBV2	TRBJ2-2	NA	NA	TGTGCCAGCAGTGAATCCCCGAACACCGGGGAGCTGTTTTTT	CASSESPNTGELFF
TRBV10-3	TRBJ2-3	NA	NA	TGTGCCATCAGTGAGACAGGCGACAGGGATACGCAGTATTTT	CAISETGDRDTQYF
TRBV6-6	TRBJ1-3	NA	NA	TGTGCCAGCAGCGAGACACAGGTCGCCGGGGACACCATATATTTT	CASSETQVAGDTIYF
TRBV13	TRBJ2-1	NA	NA	TGTGCCAGCAGCCACGGTGGTTCATATGAGCAGTTCTTC	CASSHGGSYEQFF
TRBV6-1	TRBJ2-7	NA	NA	TGTGCCAGCATCCCCGGGACCACCCCCTACGAGCAGTACTTC	CASIPGTTPYEQYF
TRBV5-4	TRBJ1-5	NA	NA	TGTGCCAGCAGACAGGACCAAGATCAGCCCCAGCATTTT	CASRQDQDQPQHF
TRBV29-1	TRBJ1-2	NA	NA	TGCAGCGTTTTACACCAGGGCTATGGCTACACCTTC	CSVLHQGYGYTF